The text below deals with one T cell receptor beta chain. What it binds is unknown. These data come from a study of cytomegalovirus exposure and HLA in healthy donors. Findings and caveats of the study: Being productive about 90% or about 30% of the time was typical of most TCR beta V segments in an earlier analysis. Most TCRs appeared rarely, but some public TCRs recurred in many donors. Serostatus for CMV was the only available immune exposure information. Per published accounts, TCR beta sequences correctly predicted the HLA-A and HLA-B alleles of most subjects.

The germline V and J ends were trimmed by 4 bases and 2 bases, with 11 bases remaining between them. The CDR3 covers 14 residues. Germline V gene sequence: CDR1 LGHNA, CDR2 YSLEER. The PCR contained 60 Vbeta and 13 Jbeta primers. Sequencing used immunoSEQ multiplex PCR; TCRdb keeps in-frame clones, though not all of them. The repertoire holds 150,000 to 200,000 clones, with 80% as singletons. Specimen: PBMCs. The sequence came from a man younger than 35 in good health and CMV-seropositive. The V and J genes are TRBV4-3 and TRBJ1-1; TRBD1 is a possible D gene (6 bases). CDR3 nucleotide sequence: TGCGCCAGCAGCCCAGGACAGTTTAACACTGAAGCTTTCTTT. Protein sequence: CASSPGQFNTEAFF.